A single sample is the source of the 12 T cell receptor beta chains below, sequenced in a study of blood T cells in healthy people across ages. Through a sample-barcoded 5' primer and a J-beta primer mix, a second PCR was run for roughly 7 to 12 cycles. Using its own MiXCR run on the 5' RACE reads, TCRdb lists one record per CDR3 protein. The sample lists approximately 1.5 million distinct CDR3 sequences, about 35% occurring once. Sample: blood. The receptors derive from a woman aged 25 to 45 in good health.

CDR3 amino acids: CASSSDGTEYNEQFF. As DNA, the CDR3 is TGCGCCAGCAGCTCCGACGGGACTGAATACAATGAGCAGTTCTTC. This chain uses TRBV5-1 with TRBJ2-1, with D perhaps TRBD2 (6 bases). This CDR3 is 15 amino acids long. V was trimmed by 3 bases and J by 4 bases, leaving 14 bases between them. Germline V gives CDR1 SGHRS, CDR2 YFSETQ.

This clonotype was observed a handful of times. The chain links TRBV9 to TRBJ2-7, with D possibly TRBD2 on 6 matching bases. The CDR3 covers 15 residues. V was cut by 0 bases and J by 3 bases, with 13 bases left in between. From germline, CDR1 is SGDLS and CDR2 YYNGEE. CDR3 DNA: TGTGCCAGCAGCGTAGACAGCGGGCTGGTCTACGAGCAGTACTTC. This translates into CASSVDSGLVYEQYF. The full variable domain, in which reference TRBV9 and TRBJ2-7 provide the parts outside the CDR3, is DSGVTQTPKHLITATGQRVTLRCSPRSGDLSVYWYQQSLDQGLQFLIQYYNGEERAKGNILERFSAQQFPDLHSELNLSSLELGDSALYFCASSVDSGLVYEQYFGPGTRLTVT.

The V and J genes are TRBV24-1 and TRBJ1-5; D unclear. Per the germline V gene, CDR1 is KGHDR and CDR2 is SFDVKD. The CDR3 is 11 residues long. Trimming cost V 4 bases and J 7 bases, with 4 bases left between them. CDR3 coding DNA: TGTGCCACCAGTGACTACCAGCCCCAGCATTTT. Protein product: CATSDYQPQHF.

This clonotype was observed a handful of times. The chain couples TRBV20-1 to TRBJ2-1; a weak D match, TRBD2 (6 bases). Germline-derived CDR1 and CDR2 are DFQATT and SNEGSKA (reference sequence). V was trimmed by 5 bases and J by 0 bases, leaving 17 bases between them. The CDR3 length is 16 residues. The DNA for the CDR3 is TGCAGTGCTGGGACGGGACTCGCAAGCTCCTACAATGAGCAGTTCTTC. The encoded protein is CSAGTGLASSYNEQFF.

The chain uses TRBV10-2 and TRBJ2-3, with 13 bases fitting TRBD2. With V trimmed by 6 bases and J by 5 bases, 8 bases remained unmatched. The CDR3 is 16 amino acids. Germline values: CDR1 WSHSY, CDR2 SAAADI. CDR3 in amino acids: CASRPTSGGPLDTQYF. CDR3 DNA sequence: TGCGCCAGCAGGCCGACTAGCGGGGGGCCCCTAGATACGCAGTATTTT.

The chain links TRBV5-1 to TRBJ1-4, with D possibly TRBD1 on 5 matching bases. Germline CDR1 reads SGHRS; CDR2 reads YFSETQ. The V and J ends lost 9 bases and 7 bases respectively, with 19 bases between them. The CDR3 is 14 residues long. The CDR3 DNA reads as TGCGCCACCAGAGTGGGGCGGGATGGTGAAAAACTGTTTTTT. It encodes CATRVGRDGEKLFF.

The genes are TRBV20-1 and TRBJ2-7; 7 nucleotides line up with TRBD2. V dropped 2 bases and J dropped 6; count of bases not matched to a gene: 10. The CDR3 runs 14 residues. CDR1 is DFQATT, CDR2 SNEGSKA, per germline (reference sequence). The CDR3 bases are TGCAGTGCTAGAAAGGAGCGGGATAGTTCCGAGCAGTACTTC. Protein product: CSARKERDSSEQYF.

The V call is TRBV5-6, the J call TRBJ2-5; TRBD2 aligns across 11 bases. Germline assignment: CDR1 SGHDT and CDR2 YYEEEE. With 3 bases clipped from V and 0 bases from J, the junction kept 4 bases outside the gene matches. This CDR3 is 16 amino acids long. CDR3 amino acids: CASSSRTSGYQETQYF. The DNA for the CDR3 is TGTGCCAGCAGCTCAAGGACTAGCGGGTACCAAGAGACCCAGTACTTC.

This clonotype was seen repeatedly, ten times or more. The rearrangement links TRBV20-1 to TRBJ2-5, with a possible D match to TRBD1 (5 bases). There are 13 residues in the CDR3. The V gene lost 1 base and the J gene lost 11 bases, with 17 bases spanning the gap. Germline assignment: CDR1 DFQATT and CDR2 SNEGSKA (reference sequence). CDR3 amino acids: CSARVSQGNGQYF. The CDR3 DNA is TGCAGTGCTAGAGTATCGCAGGGTAACGGGCAGTACTTC.

The chain uses TRBV5-1 and TRBJ2-5; D might be TRBD1 or TRBD2, each matching 5 bases. CDR1 is SGHRS, CDR2 YFSETQ, per germline. This CDR3 has 15 residues. Between the trimmed V and J ends, which lost 4 bases and 3 bases, there was a span of 16 bases. The CDR3 coding sequence is TGCGCCAGCAGCCCTGGGACCGAACTTAAAGAGACCCAGTACTTC. This codes for CASSPGTELKETQYF.

For this clonotype: At one of its ends the junction is not consistent with the germline gene, which may arise from a read error. The rearrangement links TRBV20-1 to TRBJ2-1, with D perhaps matching TRBD2 (5 bases). Looked up from germline, CDR1 is DFQATT and CDR2 is SNEGSKA (reference sequence). The CDR3 length is 12 residues. DNA of the CDR3: TGCAGTCCTCGAAGTGACTACAATGAGCGGTTCTTC. This translates into CSPRSDYNERFF.

Notes on this clonotype: Its ends do not fully match the called genes, so a read error is possible. The chain links TRBV27 to TRBJ2-7; the D is unclear. This CDR3 has 18 residues. Germline CDR1 is MNHEY and CDR2 is SMNVEV (reference sequence). The CDR3 reads CASSSHRPWAVKGYERYF. CDR3 nucleotide sequence: TGTGCCAGCAGTTCCCATCGCCCCTGGGCAGTGAAGGGATACGAGCGGTACTTC.